One and the same sample provided the 16 T cell receptor beta chains below, sequenced in a study of T-cell reconstitution after alpha-beta-depleted transplantation in children (dated by TCRdb to the mid-2010s). The sample's treatment or condition, from its label and the paper: allogeneic hematopoietic cell transplantation with graft depleted of TCRalphabeta T cells and CD19 B cells. Receptors were amplified or captured by PCR. For sequencing, an Illumina HiSeq 2500 was employed. TCR library preparation used molecular barcoding, with unique molecular identifiers applied to normalize quantification of the TCRbeta repertoire. The public reads were reprocessed in TCRdb via fastp at Q25 and MiXCR, keeping in-frame beta chains. Identical CDR3 protein sequences are pooled into one entry, listed with their most common genes and DNA. The sample table holds 81,000 or so distinct CDR3 sequences, of which 15% to 18% were seen once. The top ten hold roughly a fifth of the sample.

The sequencing here drew on PBMCs, mostly from graft donor cells, taken 180 days after TCRalphabeta/CD19-depleted stem cell transplant. The receptors shown here come from a male patient between 2 and 9 years old who had a stem cell transplant for acute lymphoblastic leukemia, so the T cells may come from the graft donor.

The V and J genes are TRBV20-1 and TRBJ1-1; the D is unclear. V was cut by 0 bases and J by 4 bases, with 12 bases left in between. This CDR3 has 14 residues. The germline V gene has CDR1 DFQATT and CDR2 SNEGSKA (reference sequence). CDR3 in amino acids: CSARDELQSTEAFF. The CDR3 DNA reads as TGCAGTGCTAGAGACGAGCTCCAGAGCACTGAAGCTTTCTTT.

The rearrangement uses TRBV6-4 and TRBJ2-7, with 9 positions matching TRBD1. This CDR3 has 15 amino acids. V lost 2 bases, J lost 2 bases, and 4 bases stayed unmatched. Per the germline V gene, CDR1 is MRHNA and CDR2 is SNTAGT. The CDR3 region has the DNA TGTGCCAGCAGTGACGGAGGACAGGGGACCTACGAGCAGTACTTC. Amino acids: CASSDGGQGTYEQYF.

This chain joins TRBV7-2 and TRBJ1-5; D might be TRBD1 (6 bases). The V gene lost 5 bases and the J gene lost 6 bases, with 11 bases spanning the gap. The CDR3 is 13 amino acids. Germline-derived CDR1 and CDR2 are SGHTA and FQGNSA. CDR3: CASSPSGAQPQHF. The CDR3 coding sequence is TGTGCCAGCAGCCCCTCGGGGGCTCAGCCCCAGCATTTT.

The genes are TRBV12-3 or TRBV12-4 and TRBJ2-7; D tentatively fits TRBD1 or TRBD2 (5 bases each). With 4 bases removed from V and 3 bases from J, the gap between germline ends came to 10 bases. This CDR3 is built from 13 residues. The CDR3 reads CASSSGTRYEQYF. CDR3 bases: TGTGCCAGCAGTTCCGGGACCCGCTACGAGCAGTACTTC.

This clonotype was seen many times. J is TRBJ1-2 and V is TRBV15, with a weak D call TRBD1 (5 bases). The V gene lost 6 bases and the J gene lost 1 base, with 12 bases spanning the gap. Germline V lookup: CDR1 LNHNV, CDR2 YYDKDF (reference sequence). This CDR3 contains 14 residues. CDR3 sequence: CATSRWGVNYGYTF. Written as DNA, the CDR3 is TGTGCCACCAGTCGGTGGGGGGTTAACTATGGCTACACCTTC.

This clonotype was detected many times. This chain links TRBV6-5 with TRBJ1-2; tentative D call: TRBD1 (6 bases). Germline CDR1 MNHEY, CDR2 SVGAGI. V was cut by 2 bases and J by 8 bases, with 18 bases left in between. The length of the CDR3 is 15 residues. The CDR3 DNA sequence: TGTGCCAGCAGTTACGGGACACCGCCTGAGTGGGGCTACACCTTC. The encoded protein is CASSYGTPPEWGYTF.

The table lists this clonotype with a few counts. V and J are TRBV11-1 and TRBJ2-1, with 16 bases fitting TRBD2. CDR1 is SGHAT and CDR2 is FQDESV in the germline V gene (reference sequence). The CDR3 runs 18 residues. With V trimmed by 5 bases and J by 4 bases, 8 bases remained unmatched. In DNA form, the CDR3 reads TGTGCCAGCAGCACGCCGGGACTAGCGGGGGGGTTTTACAATGAGCAGTTCTTC. It codes for CASSTPGLAGGFYNEQFF.

J is TRBJ2-2 and V is TRBV7-6, with D perhaps TRBD1 (5 bases). The germline V gene encodes CDR1 SGHVS and CDR2 FNYEAQ. V was shortened by 7 bases and J by 0 bases, with 15 bases between the two germline ends. The CDR3 totals 16 residues. CDR3 nucleotides: TGTGCCAGCACCCTGGGGCTAGGGGCGAACACCGGGGAGCTGTTTTTT. It codes for CASTLGLGANTGELFF.

This clonotype was detected only a few times. The chain combines TRBV12-3 or TRBV12-4 with TRBJ1-1; D possibly corresponds to TRBD1 (6 bases). The CDR3 runs 13 residues. Trimming pared 3 bases from V and 5 bases from J, leaving 10 bases between. CDR3 nucleotide sequence: TGTGCCAGCAGTTTGGGTCAGGGGACTGAAGCTTTCTTT. This translates into CASSLGQGTEAFF.

This clonotype appeared a few times. V is TRBV3-1 and J is TRBJ1-2, with 9 bases identical to TRBD1. Germline CDR1 is LGHDT and CDR2 is YNNKEL (reference sequence). After removal of 6 bases from V and 13 bases from J, the junction contained 12 bases not matched to a gene. The CDR3 is 13 amino acids. The chain's CDR3 is CASRGDRADGATF. The CDR3 DNA sequence: TGTGCCAGCAGAGGGGACAGGGCGGACGGGGCCACCTTC.

The chain has TRBV12-3 or TRBV12-4 and TRBJ1-4; D is possibly TRBD1 (5 bases). Trimming removed 6 bases from V and 3 bases from J, with 11 bases in between. The CDR3 is 14 amino acids. The chain's CDR3 is CASSDSPSNEKLFF. CDR3 nucleotide sequence: TGTGCCAGCAGCGACAGTCCCTCTAATGAAAAACTGTTTTTT.

A few counts support this clonotype. V usage is TRBV29-1 and J usage is TRBJ1-1, with D possibly TRBD1 on 5 matching bases. This CDR3 contains 11 residues. CDR1 and CDR2 (germline): SQVTM, ANQGSEA. The germline V and J ends were trimmed by 8 bases and 5 bases, with 12 bases remaining between them. The CDR3 sequence: CSSTGGTEAFF. The CDR3 nucleotides are TGCAGCTCAACCGGGGGTACTGAAGCTTTCTTT.

There are a few counts of this clonotype. V is TRBV9 and J is TRBJ1-1; 12 positions match TRBD1. V lost 2 bases, J lost 5 bases, and 7 bases stayed unmatched. Germline CDR1 reads SGDLS; CDR2 reads YYNGEE. The CDR3 extends over 16 amino acids. DNA for the CDR3: TGTGCCAGCAGCGTTGGGACAGGGGGCAGATGGACTGAAGCTTTCTTT. Protein product: CASSVGTGGRWTEAFF.

This clonotype was recorded many times. V gene TRBV9 combines with J gene TRBJ2-1; D unresolved. Trimming pared 4 bases from V and 3 bases from J, leaving 5 bases between. Germline CDR1 and CDR2: SGDLS and YYNGEE. This CDR3 has 12 residues. The CDR3 loop reads CASSPDYNEQFF. The CDR3 nucleotides are TGTGCCAGCAGCCCCGACTACAATGAGCAGTTCTTC.

The V gene is TRBV4-1, the J gene TRBJ2-2; D not certain. Germline V gene data show CDR1 as MGHRA and CDR2 as YSYEKL. Between the trimmed V and J ends, which lost 0 bases and 9 bases, there was a span of 5 bases. The CDR3 consists of 12 residues. CDR3 protein: CASSQDFRELFF. In DNA, the CDR3 is TGCGCCAGCAGCCAAGATTTTCGGGAGCTGTTTTTT.

This clonotype was detected ten times or more. The gene calls are TRBV5-1 and TRBJ2-7; D gene ambiguous. The CDR3 has 13 residues. In germline, CDR1 is SGHRS, CDR2 YFSETQ. V lost 0 bases, J lost 3 bases, and 7 bases lay in between. The CDR3 region has the DNA TGCGCCAGCAGCTTGGGGGCCTTCTACGAGCAGTACTTC. Its translation: CASSLGAFYEQYF.